This T cell receptor beta chain was recorded in a study of shared clonotypes between healthy human individuals. Study-level information: Each donor contributed plates that comprised three CD4 naive, three CD4 memory, two CD8 naive and one CD8 memory.

Concerning this clone itself: The target antigen is unknown.

The assay was immunoSEQ multiplex PCR, and TCRdb's table has in-frame clones only and misses some. The sample comprises a few million clones, approximately 94% of which are singletons, and roughly 0.13% rests with the top ten. A CD45RA+ naive subset and a CD45RA-negative memory subset were split from CD4+ cells. Study outcomes and limitations: Among a few donors, roughly 5% of naive CD4 clonotypes were found in common.

The V and J ends lost 1 base and 3 bases respectively, with 16 bases between them. The CDR3 consists of 16 residues. Per the germline V gene, CDR1 is GTSNPN and CDR2 is SVGIG (reference sequence). This clonotype was sampled from a man younger than 35 in good health. This chain connects TRBV30 to TRBJ1-5; TRBD1 is a possible D gene (6 bases). The specimen was naive CD4+ T cells sorted from blood. Subset indicated: CD45RA+ positively selected. This CDR3 reads CAWSAKDSAVNQPQHF. The CDR3 region has the DNA TGTGCCTGGAGTGCAAAGGACAGCGCGGTCAATCAGCCCCAGCATTTT.